These T cell receptor beta chains were read from a single sample in a study of tumor and adjacent non-tumor tissue in lung cancer. TCRdb reanalysed the multiplex PCR reads using MiXCR and keeps one entry per CDR3 protein. The table lists around 80,000 distinct CDR3 sequences, around 80% of them singletons. Material for sequencing was distant non-tumor lung tissue. The receptors come from a man between 60 and 75 years old with non-small cell lung cancer. The CDR3 runs from the conserved cysteine through the conserved F or W. A D gene is named only where the DNA matches it firmly. A row's size may be missing; if present it is once, few, many or a size class.

>NA|TRBV11-2|NA|TRBJ2-5|16
CASSSTIGGQKETQYF
TGTGCCAGCAGCTCCACAATTGGGGGACAAAAGGAGACCCAGTACTTC
>NA|TRBV20-1|NA|TRBJ2-3|14
CSVGELKSADTQYF
TGCAGTGTTGGCGAACTAAAGAGCGCAGATACGCAGTATTTT
>NA|TRBV21-1|NA|TRBJ2-3|17
CASSMGGARFGTVTQYF
TGTGCCAGCAGCATGGGGGGGGCTCGATTCGGCACAGTTACGCAGTATTTT
>few|TRBV11-2|NA|TRBJ1-1|14
CASNLVGEVTEAFF
TGTGCCAGCAACTTAGTCGGGGAGGTCACTGAAGCTTTCTTT
>many|TRBV11-2|TRBD2|TRBJ2-3|16
CASSRIAGSSTDTQYF
TGTGCCAGCAGCCGTATAGCGGGATCAAGCACAGATACGCAGTATTTT
>NA|TRBV7-9|TRBD2|TRBJ2-5|14
CASSLNGRSETQYF
TGTGCCAGCAGCCTCAACGGGAGGTCTGAGACCCAGTACTTC
>NA|TRBV11-1|NA|TRBJ2-5|16
CASSLTMGGPNETQYF
TGTGCCAGCAGCTTAACAATGGGGGGGCCAAACGAGACCCAGTACTTC
>NA|TRBV6-1|TRBD2|TRBJ2-5|15
CAISELAGGPETQYF
TGTGCTATCAGTGAACTAGCGGGGGGGCCCGAGACCCAGTACTTC
>NA|TRBV5-1|TRBD1|TRBJ2-7|14
CASSSRDRLVEQYF
TGCGCCAGCAGCTCCCGGGACAGGCTAGTCGAGCAGTACTTC
>few|TRBV5-1|NA|TRBJ2-7|11
CASSEAYEQYF
TGCGCCAGCAGTGAGGCCTACGAGCAGTACTTC
>few|TRBV19|NA|TRBJ1-2|13
CASSSGSSARYTF
TGTGCCAGTAGTTCGGGGTCCTCCGCCCGCTACACCTTC
>NA|TRBV7-9|TRBD1|TRBJ1-1|15
CASSLAGTVNTEAFF
TGTGCCAGCAGCTTAGCCGGGACAGTGAACACTGAAGCTTTCTTT
>NA|TRBV28|TRBD2|TRBJ2-1|14
CASSLSGGVNEQFF
TGCGCCAGCAGTTTAAGCGGGGGAGTGAATGAGCAGTTCTTC
>NA|TRBV29-1|NA|TRBJ2-1|16
CSGKSGSATSYNELFF
TGCAGCGGGAAGTCCGGAAGCGCTACGAGCTACAATGAGCTGTTCTTC
>many|TRBV12-3/TRBV12-4|NA|TRBJ2-2|14
CASSSGRGSGELFF
TGTGCCAGCAGTTCCGGGCGAGGTTCCGGGGAGCTGTTTTTT
>NA|TRBV28|TRBD2|TRBJ2-3|17
CATMKAGLARRGDTRYF
TGTGCCACTATGAAGGCCGGCCTAGCGCGGCGGGGGGATACGCGGTATTTT
>NA|TRBV12-3/TRBV12-4|TRBD1|TRBJ2-5|16
CANSLFRDRRPEAQYF
TGTGCCAACAGTCTCTTCCGGGACAGACGTCCAGAGGCCCAGTACTTC
>NA|TRBV7-2|TRBD1|TRBJ1-2|15
CASSARTGAGYGNTF
TGTGCCAGCAGCGCCCGGACAGGGGCGGGCTATGGCAACACCTTC
>NA|TRBV6-1|TRBD1|TRBJ1-1|14
CPSSKDRGDTEAFF
TGTCCCAGCAGTAAAGACAGGGGCGACACTGAAGCCTTCTTT
>NA|TRBV18|TRBD1|TRBJ1-2|12
CTSSPDRAGYTF
TGTACCAGCTCACCAGACAGGGCCGGCTACACCTTC
>NA|TRBV6-5|TRBD1|TRBJ2-3|13
CASSLTGTDTQYF
TGTGCCAGCAGTCTGACAGGGACAGATACGCAGTATTTT
>NA|TRBV6-2/TRBV6-3|NA|TRBJ2-7|15
CASSRMANGTYEQYF
TGTGCCAGTAGCCGGATGGCTAACGGGACTTACGAGCAGTACTTC
>NA|TRBV12-3/TRBV12-4|NA|TRBJ2-2|14
CASRPEGNTRELFF
TGTGCCAGCCGTCCCGAAGGCAACACCAGGGAGCTGTTCTTT
>many|TRBV20-1|TRBD2|TRBJ2-7|18
CSARGLALAGASSYEQYF
TGCAGTGCTAGAGGATTGGCACTAGCGGGGGCGAGCTCCTACGAGCAGTACTTC
>NA|TRBV7-3|TRBD2|TRBJ2-5|13
CACSLQAGETQYF
TGTGCCTGCAGCTTACAAGCGGGGGAGACCCAGTACTTC
>once|TRBV6-2/TRBV6-3|NA|TRBJ2-1|14
CASTDRTVCNEQFF
TGTGCCAGCACCGACCGGACAGTTTGCAATGAGCAGTTCTTC
>NA|TRBV6-5|NA|TRBJ2-7|16
CANSLNPFGSFYEQYF
TGTGCCAACAGTTTGAATCCCTTCGGTTCATTCTACGAGCAGTACTTC
>NA|TRBV4-1|NA|TRBJ1-1|13
CANRREGDTETFF
TGCGCCAACAGGCGTGAGGGGGACACTGAAACTTTCTTT
>NA|TRBV4-3|NA|TRBJ1-1|17
CASSQYVPGSSGTEAFF
TGCGCCAGCAGCCAATATGTTCCGGGCAGTTCAGGCACTGAAGCTTTCTTT
>few|TRBV7-2|TRBD1|TRBJ1-2|15
CASSARTGAGYGYTF
TGTGCCAGCAGCGCCCGGACAGGGGCGGGCTATGGCTACACCTTC
>medium-sized|TRBV11-3|NA|TRBJ2-5|14
CASQPVTGIGAQYF
TGTGCCAGTCAACCGGTCACGGGAATTGGGGCCCAGTACTTC
>many|TRBV6-1|NA|TRBJ2-1|14
CASKGGATYNEQFF
TGTGCCAGCAAGGGGGGGGCGACGTACAATGAGCAGTTCTTC
>NA|TRBV20-1|NA|TRBJ2-7|15
CSAIDFDRSSYKQHF
TGCAGTGCTATAGATTTCGACAGGTCCTCCTACAAGCAGCACTTC
>NA|TRBV6-5|NA|TRBJ1-1|14
CASSYRSEDTEAFF
TGTGCCAGCAGTTACAGGTCAGAAGACACTGAAGCTTTCTTT
>NA|TRBV11-2|NA|TRBJ2-5|15
CASSLDQTRCETQYF
TGTGCCAGCAGCTTGGACCAGACCAGATGTGAGACCCAGTACTTC
>NA|TRBV11-2|NA|TRBJ2-5|13
CASSKGSWETQYF
TGTGCCAGCAGTAAGGGCTCGTGGGAGACCCAGTACTTC
>NA|TRBV5-6|NA|TRBJ1-1|13
CASSLLHCSEAFF
TGTGCCAGCAGCTTGCTTCATTGCAGTGAAGCCTTCTTT
>once|TRBV11-3|NA|TRBJ1-6|13
CASSLGINSLLHF
TGTGCTAGCAGCCTTGGGATTAATTCACTCCTCCACTTT
>NA|TRBV6-5|NA|TRBJ1-1|16
CASSRPRQAWYTEDFF
TGTGCCAGCAGCCGGCCCCGACAGGCATGGTACACTGAAGATTTCTTT
>NA|TRBV20-1|NA|TRBJ2-1|16
CSARVRSRAVFDEQFF
TGCAGTGCTAGAGTAAGAAGCCGGGCCGTGTTTGATGAGCAGTTCTTC
>NA|TRBV11-2|NA|TRBJ2-5|16
CASSSTMGWPKETQYF
TGTGCCAGCAGCTCCACAATGGGGTGGCCGAAGGAGACCCAGTATTTC
>once|TRBV20-1|NA|TRBJ2-7|12
CSGVVSWYEQYF
TGTTCTGGGGTGGTCTCTTGGTACGAGCAGTACTTC
>NA|TRBV5-6|NA|TRBJ2-7|13
CANSWDNTYEQYF
TGTGCCAACAGCTGGGACAACACTTACGAGCAGTACTTC
>NA|TRBV13|NA|TRBJ2-2|12
CASNRPAGESFF
TGTGCCAGCAACCGGCCGGCCGGGGAGTCGTTTTTT
>NA|TRBV20-1|NA|TRBJ2-3|15
CSAEQQDSSADTQYF
TGCAGTGCTGAGCAGCAGGACTCAAGCGCAGATACGCAGTATTTT
>NA|TRBV11-3|NA|TRBJ2-2|13
CASSSDFREELSF
TGTGCCAGCAGCTCCGACTTTCGCGAGGAGCTGTCTTTT
>NA|TRBV20-1|NA|TRBJ2-5|15
CSARELRRAHETQYF
TGCAGTGCTAGAGAGTTGCGGAGGGCCCATGAGACCCAGTACTTC
>NA|TRBV20-1|TRBD1|TRBJ1-5|15
CSDREHRGLGQAQHF
TGCAGTGATAGAGAACACAGGGGGCTGGGTCAGGCCCAGCATTTT
>NA|TRBV5-1|TRBD1|TRBJ1-1|15
CASSPGQRRHTEAIF
TGCGCCAGCAGCCCGGGACAGAGGCGACACACTGAAGCTATCTTT
>NA|TRBV20-1|NA|TRBJ2-3|13
CSVSWANTDTQYF
TGCAGTGTTTCGTGGGCAAACACAGATACGCAGTATTTT
>NA|TRBV4-3|NA|TRBJ1-1|17
CASSQDVPGRSGTEVFF
TGTGCCAGCAGCCAAGACGTTCCGGGCAGATCGGGCACTGAAGTTTTCTTT
>NA|TRBV20-1|TRBD2|TRBJ2-1|17
CSPRDRETSGGVVEQFF
TGCAGTCCTAGAGATCGCGAGACTAGCGGGGGGGTAGTTGAGCAGTTCTTC
>NA|TRBV4-2|NA|TRBJ1-5|15
CASNPDFPSTDTQHF
TGTGCCAGCAACCCAGATTTTCCGAGCACAGATACGCAGCATTTT
>medium-sized|TRBV6-2/TRBV6-3|NA|TRBJ2-3|14
CASQTHLSTDTQYF
TGTGCCAGCCAGACTCACCTTTCCACAGATACGCAGTATTTT
>NA|TRBV6-5|TRBD2|TRBJ2-3|15
CASSPGLAGSGTKYF
TGTGCCAGCAGTCCAGGACTAGCGGGATCAGGTACGAAGTATTTT
>NA|TRBV11-1|NA|TRBJ2-1|17
CASSLSRLPGRNNEQFF
TGTGCCAGCAGCTTATCTCGGCTACCGGGACGTAACAATGAGCAGTTCTTC
>once|TRBV11-3|TRBD2|TRBJ2-1|20
CASSLHTGTSGANSYNEQFF
TGTGCCAGCAGCTTACACACCGGGACCAGCGGGGCAAACTCCTACAATGAGCAGTTCTTC
>NA|TRBV29-1|TRBD2|TRBJ2-1|13
CSIETSGRGEQFF
TGCAGCATTGAAACTAGCGGGAGGGGTGAACAGTTCTTC
>NA|TRBV20-1|NA|TRBJ2-3|12
CCVVGRWHTQYF
TGCTGTGTAGTGGGTCGGTGGCATACGCAGTATTTT
>NA|TRBV20-1|TRBD1|TRBJ1-5|13
CSVRAQGDQPQQF
TGCAGTGTTAGAGCACAGGGGGACCAGCCCCAGCAATTT